Listed below are T cell receptor beta chains from one sample, sequenced in a study of CD8+ T cells in alopecia areata. Profiled with immunoSEQ multiplex PCR; TCRdb holds only in-frame clones, not every one. This sample carries about 180,000 clones, 63% of them seen once, and the ten largest clones take 1.5% to 2%. The sequencing used CD4+ T cells sorted from blood, collected at week 0. These receptors were collected from a human donor with alopecia areata. CDR3s include the opening cysteine and the closing phenylalanine or tryptophan. The order of the fields is CDR3 protein, CDR3 DNA, V gene, D gene, J gene, clone size. The D gene is left open where the match is weak. Clone size, where shown, is once, few, many, or a class for clones that have expanded.

CASSRAPTYEQYF	TGCGCCAGCAGCCGCGCGCCTACCTACGAGCAGTACTTC	TRBV5-1	-	TRBJ2-7	-
CASRNPGGDYGYTF	TGTGCCAGCAGAAACCCCGGGGGCGACTATGGCTACACCTTC	TRBV7-2	-	TRBJ1-2	-
CATSRQGSGGTEAFF	TGTGCCACCAGCAGGCAGGGCAGTGGGGGCACTGAAGCTTTCTTT	TRBV15	-	TRBJ1-1	-
CATTQTGKGSPLHF	TGTGCCACCACCCAGACAGGGAAGGGTTCACCCCTCCACTTT	TRBV15	TRBD1	TRBJ1-6	-
CASSQDRGQGGDEQYF	TGCGCCAGCAGCCAAGATCGAGGACAGGGAGGGGACGAGCAGTACTTC	TRBV4-3	-	TRBJ2-7	-
CASSLDLLAVYGYTF	TGTGCCAGCAGCTTGGATCTATTGGCGGTCTATGGCTACACCTTC	TRBV5-6	-	TRBJ1-2	-
CASSVGSGGPTDTQYF	TGTGCCAGCAGCGTAGGTTCGGGGGGGCCGACAGATACGCAGTATTTT	TRBV9	TRBD2	TRBJ2-3	-
CASGADIRTQYF	TGTGCCAGTGGGGCGGACATCAGGACCCAGTACTTC	TRBV19	-	TRBJ2-5	few
CSVHDGGVAEQYF	TGCAGCGTTCATGACGGGGGGGTAGCCGAGCAGTACTTC	TRBV29-1	TRBD2	TRBJ2-7	-
CPIRDSRTYGYTF	TGCCCAATTAGGGACAGCCGGACCTATGGCTACACCTTC	TRBV29-1	TRBD1	TRBJ1-2	few
CASTGTQTYEQYF	TGTGCCAGTACCGGGACTCAAACTTACGAGCAGTACTTC	TRBV10-3	-	TRBJ2-7	-
CASSPGLAGEQFF	TGCGCCAGCAGCCCCGGGTTGGCGGGGGAGCAGTTCTTC	TRBV4-3	-	TRBJ2-1	few
CAWTGRYTEAFF	TGTGCCTGGACAGGGAGGTACACTGAAGCTTTCTTT	TRBV30	-	TRBJ1-1	-
CASSLWGVIPDTQYF	TGTGCCAGCAGCTTATGGGGGGTGATCCCAGATACGCAGTATTTT	TRBV11-3	-	TRBJ2-3	-
CASRLQGNSPLHF	TGTGCCAGCAGATTACAGGGAAATTCACCCCTCCACTTT	TRBV27	-	TRBJ1-6	few
CASSVQPSGEEETQYF	TGTGCCAGCAGCGTACAACCTAGCGGGGAGGAAGAGACCCAGTACTTC	TRBV9	TRBD2	TRBJ2-5	-
CSALGQGRTGELFF	TGCAGCGCCTTGGGACAGGGACGGACCGGGGAGCTGTTTTTT	TRBV29-1	TRBD1	TRBJ2-2	few
CSVGSRGTDTQYF	TGCAGCGTTGGTAGCAGGGGCACAGATACGCAGTATTTT	TRBV29-1	-	TRBJ2-3	few
CASSPGRQIVNTEAFF	TGTGCCAGCAGTCCGGGGAGACAAATTGTGAACACTGAAGCTTTCTTT	TRBV9	-	TRBJ1-1	-
CASSPITPGISNYGYTF	TGTGCCAGCAGCCCCATCACTCCCGGGATCTCTAACTATGGCTACACCTTC	TRBV5-6	-	TRBJ1-2	-
CASSLTNRLGEQYF	TGTGCCAGCTCACTCACCAATAGACTGGGGGAGCAGTACTTC	TRBV18	-	TRBJ2-7	-
CASSLGGSATNQPQHF	TGTGCCAGCAGCTTAGGGGGGTCAGCTACCAATCAGCCCCAGCATTTT	TRBV7-2	-	TRBJ1-5	-
CASSLQGGTQYF	TGTGCCAGCAGCCTACAGGGTGGTACGCAGTATTTT	TRBV7-3	-	TRBJ2-3	-
CASSFGTGVTVPLHF	TGTGCCAGCAGCTTTGGGACGGGGGTAACTGTGCCCCTCCACTTT	TRBV7-9	-	TRBJ1-6	-
CASSQDGRDSPLHF	TGTGCCAGCAGCCAGGACGGCCGGGACTCACCCCTCCACTTT	TRBV14	-	TRBJ1-6	-
CASSSLNTTAPNYGYTF	TGTGCCAGCAGCTCCTTAAATACAACAGCGCCGAACTATGGCTACACCTTC	TRBV5-7	-	TRBJ1-2	-
CASSPGLAGNTGELFF	TGTGCCAGCAGTCCAGGACTAGCGGGGAACACCGGGGAGCTGTTTTTT	TRBV28	TRBD2	TRBJ2-2	-
CASSELRGMEETQYF	TGTGCCAGCAGTGAACTCAGGGGGATGGAAGAGACCCAGTACTTC	TRBV25-1	TRBD1	TRBJ2-5	-
CASGGVYGYTF	TGTGCCAGCGGGGGCGTCTATGGCTACACCTTC	TRBV6-1	-	TRBJ1-2	few
CAWSGGDNQPQHF	TGTGCCTGGAGCGGAGGGGACAATCAGCCCCAGCATTTT	TRBV30	-	TRBJ1-5	many
CASSLAGQGTGELFF	TGCGCCAGCAGCTTGGCCGGACAGGGGACCGGGGAGCTGTTTTTT	TRBV5-1	TRBD1	TRBJ2-2	-
CAWSFDRGTSGYTF	TGTGCCTGGAGTTTCGACAGGGGTACCAGTGGCTACACCTTC	TRBV30	TRBD1	TRBJ1-2	once
CASSTGQGGSPLHF	TGTGCCAGCAGCACCGGACAGGGAGGTTCACCCCTCCACTTT	TRBV9	TRBD1	TRBJ1-6	-
CASNPQGRNQPQHF	TGTGCCAGCAATCCGCAGGGTAGGAATCAGCCCCAGCATTTT	TRBV2	-	TRBJ1-5	-
CAWSVGGLAGVADTQYF	TGTGCCTGGAGTGTAGGGGGACTAGCGGGGGTAGCAGATACGCAGTATTTT	TRBV30	TRBD2	TRBJ2-3	-
CASNVQGNTGELFF	TGTGCCAGCAACGTACAGGGTAACACCGGGGAGCTGTTTTTT	TRBV2	-	TRBJ2-2	-
CASSEGGSRNEQFF	TGTGCCAGCAGCGAAGGGGGTTCGCGCAATGAGCAGTTCTTC	TRBV6-5	-	TRBJ2-1	-
CASSPSGSVYGYTF	TGTGCCAGCAGCCCGTCAGGTTCCGTATATGGCTACACCTTC	TRBV7-9	-	TRBJ1-2	few
CASSPTPDNEQFF	TGTGCCAGCAGCCCTACTCCGGACAATGAGCAGTTCTTC	TRBV11-2	-	TRBJ2-1	-
CASDRGNYEQYF	TGTGCCAGCGACAGGGGGAATTACGAGCAGTACTTC	TRBV2	TRBD1	TRBJ2-7	-
CASSGETEAFF	TGTGCCAGCTCAGGGGAGACTGAAGCTTTCTTT	TRBV2	-	TRBJ1-1	-
CASSGTSGGFADTQYF	TGTGCCAGTAGCGGGACTAGCGGGGGGTTTGCAGATACGCAGTATTTT	TRBV19	TRBD2	TRBJ2-3	-
CASSVVNRGTEAFF	TGTGCCAGCAGCGTAGTTAACAGGGGCACTGAAGCTTTCTTT	TRBV9	TRBD1	TRBJ1-1	-
CASSNLGQTYGYTF	TGTGCCAGCAGCAACTTGGGACAGACCTATGGCTACACCTTC	TRBV11-3	TRBD1	TRBJ1-2	-
CSVESAGSGYGYTF	TGCAGCGTTGAATCGGCCGGGTCAGGCTATGGCTACACCTTC	TRBV29-1	-	TRBJ1-2	-
CAWSVNRNTIYF	TGTGCCTGGAGTGTAAATCGGAACACCATATATTTT	TRBV30	-	TRBJ1-3	-
CASSQQGSDTQYF	TGTGCCAGCAGCCAACAGGGCTCAGATACGCAGTATTTT	TRBV7-2	-	TRBJ2-3	-
CASRLRGPTNYGYTF	TGTGCCAGCAGACTCAGGGGACCCACCAACTATGGCTACACCTTC	TRBV5-4	-	TRBJ1-2	-
CAAGTGASGANVLTF	TGTGCCGCCGGGACAGGGGCTTCAGGGGCCAACGTCCTGACTTTC	TRBV10-3	TRBD1	TRBJ2-6	-
CASSLGERVQETQYF	TGCGCCAGCAGCCTCGGGGAGCGGGTCCAAGAGACCCAGTACTTC	TRBV4-3	-	TRBJ2-5	-
CALTGRGPDGYTF	TGTGCCCTCACCGGGAGGGGGCCCGATGGCTACACCTTC	TRBV19	TRBD1	TRBJ1-2	-
CASSADYNADTQYF	TGCGCCAGCAGCGCGGACTATAACGCAGATACGCAGTATTTT	TRBV5-1	-	TRBJ2-3	once